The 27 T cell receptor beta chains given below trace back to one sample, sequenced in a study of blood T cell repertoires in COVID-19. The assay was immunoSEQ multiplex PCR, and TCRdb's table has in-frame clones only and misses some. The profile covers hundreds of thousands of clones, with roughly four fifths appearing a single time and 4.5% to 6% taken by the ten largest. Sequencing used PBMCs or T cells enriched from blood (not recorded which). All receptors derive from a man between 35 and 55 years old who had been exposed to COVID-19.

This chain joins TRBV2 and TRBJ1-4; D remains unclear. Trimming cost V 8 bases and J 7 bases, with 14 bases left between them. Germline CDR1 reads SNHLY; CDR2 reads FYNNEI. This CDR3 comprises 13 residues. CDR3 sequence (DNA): TGTGCCAGCCAACAGCTTCCGTCTGAAAAACTGTTTTTT. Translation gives CASQQLPSEKLFF.

CDR3 in amino acids: CASSRQGTEAFF. CDR3 nucleotide sequence: TGTGCCAGCAGTAGACAGGGGACTGAAGCTTTCTTT. The rearrangement uses TRBV12-3 or TRBV12-4 and TRBJ1-1; TRBD1 agrees at 8 bases. V trimming: 5 bases; J trimming: 5 bases; junction bases outside the gene matches: 1. The CDR3 covers 12 residues.

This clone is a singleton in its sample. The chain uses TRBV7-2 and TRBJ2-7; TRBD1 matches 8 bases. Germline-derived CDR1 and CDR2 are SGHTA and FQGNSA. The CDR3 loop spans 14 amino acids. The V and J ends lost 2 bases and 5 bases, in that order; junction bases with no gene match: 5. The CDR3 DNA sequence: TGTGCCAGCAGCTTAATAGCAGGGGGCAACGAGCAGTACTTC. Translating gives CASSLIAGGNEQYF. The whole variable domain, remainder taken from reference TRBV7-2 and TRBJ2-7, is GAGVSQSPSNKVTEKGKDVELRCDPISGHTALYWYRQSLGQGLEFLIYFQGNSAPDKSGLPSDRFSAERTGGSVSTLTIQRTQQEDSAVYLCASSLIAGGNEQYFGPGTRLTVT.

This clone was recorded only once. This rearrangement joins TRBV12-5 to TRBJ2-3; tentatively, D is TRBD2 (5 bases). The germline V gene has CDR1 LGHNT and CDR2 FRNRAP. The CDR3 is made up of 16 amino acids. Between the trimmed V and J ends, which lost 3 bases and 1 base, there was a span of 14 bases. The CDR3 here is CASGLFFGVRTDTQYF. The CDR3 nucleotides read TGTGCTAGTGGTTTATTTTTCGGGGTTCGCACAGATACGCAGTATTTT. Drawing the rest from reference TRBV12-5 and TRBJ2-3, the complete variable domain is DARVTQTPRHKVTEMGQEVTMRCQPILGHNTVFWYRQTMMQGLELLAYFRNRAPLDDSGMPKDRFSAEMPDATLATLKIQPSEPRDSAVYFCASGLFFGVRTDTQYFGPGTRLTVL.

CDR3 sequence reads: CASSVAQDTQYF. For the CDR3, the DNA is TGTGCCAGCAGCGTAGCCCAGGATACGCAGTATTTT. This chain connects TRBV9 to TRBJ2-3, with D uncertain. The CDR3 length is 12 residues. Germline lookup yields CDR1 SGDLS and CDR2 YYNGEE. V was clipped by 0 bases and J by 6 bases, with 5 bases between them.

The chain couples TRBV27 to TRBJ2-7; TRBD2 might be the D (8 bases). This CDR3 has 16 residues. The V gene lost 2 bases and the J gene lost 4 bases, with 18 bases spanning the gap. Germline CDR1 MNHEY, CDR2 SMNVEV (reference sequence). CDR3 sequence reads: CASSLARGPGGYEQYF. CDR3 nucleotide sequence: TGTGCCAGCAGTTTAGCGAGGGGGCCGGGGGGGTACGAGCAGTACTTC.

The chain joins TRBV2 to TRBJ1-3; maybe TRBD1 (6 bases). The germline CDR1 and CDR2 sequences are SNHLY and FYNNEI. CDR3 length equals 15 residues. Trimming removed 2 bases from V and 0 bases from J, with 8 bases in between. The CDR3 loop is CASSERDISGNTIYF. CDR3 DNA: TGTGCCAGCAGTGAAAGGGACATCTCTGGAAACACCATATATTTT.

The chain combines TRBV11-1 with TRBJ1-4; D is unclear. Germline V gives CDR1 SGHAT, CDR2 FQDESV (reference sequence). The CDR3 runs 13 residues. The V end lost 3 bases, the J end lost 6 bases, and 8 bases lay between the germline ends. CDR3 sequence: CASSFAEDEKLFF. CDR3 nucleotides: TGTGCCAGCAGCTTCGCGGAGGATGAAAAACTGTTTTTT.

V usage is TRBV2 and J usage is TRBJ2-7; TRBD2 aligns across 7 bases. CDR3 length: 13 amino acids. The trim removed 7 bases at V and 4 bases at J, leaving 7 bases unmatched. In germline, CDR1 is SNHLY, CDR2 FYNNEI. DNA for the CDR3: TGTGCCAGCACGGGCGGGAGTGCGTACGAGCAGTACTTC. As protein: CASTGGSAYEQYF.

CDR3 sequence: CASDLAGEPNNEQFF. The DNA of the CDR3 is TGCGCCAGCGACCTAGCGGGAGAACCTAACAATGAGCAGTTCTTC. The chain combines TRBV5-1 with TRBJ2-1; TRBD2 matches 10 bases. The CDR3 contains 15 residues. Germline CDR1 SGHRS, CDR2 YFSETQ. With 7 bases clipped from V and 5 bases from J, the junction kept 9 bases outside the gene matches.

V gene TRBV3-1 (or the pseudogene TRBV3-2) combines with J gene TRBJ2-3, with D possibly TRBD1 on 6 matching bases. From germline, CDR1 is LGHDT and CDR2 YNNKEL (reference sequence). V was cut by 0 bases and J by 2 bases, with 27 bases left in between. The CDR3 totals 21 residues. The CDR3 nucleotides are TGTGCCAGCAGCCAAGACATCCGGCCAGGGGTGATTTTTAGCCACACAGATACGCAGTATTTT. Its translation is CASSQDIRPGVIFSHTDTQYF.

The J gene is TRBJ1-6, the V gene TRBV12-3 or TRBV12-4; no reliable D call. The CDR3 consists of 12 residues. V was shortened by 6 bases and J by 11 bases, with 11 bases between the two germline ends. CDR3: CASSNNIAPLHF. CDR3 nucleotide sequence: TGTGCCAGCAGCAATAACATCGCACCCCTCCACTTT.

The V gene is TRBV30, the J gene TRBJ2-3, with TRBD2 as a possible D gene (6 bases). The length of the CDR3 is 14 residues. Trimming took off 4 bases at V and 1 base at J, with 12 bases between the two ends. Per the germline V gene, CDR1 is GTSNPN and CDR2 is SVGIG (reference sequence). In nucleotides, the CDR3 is TGTGCCTGGATAGGGAGGTCGGGCACAGATACGCAGTATTTT. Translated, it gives CAWIGRSGTDTQYF.

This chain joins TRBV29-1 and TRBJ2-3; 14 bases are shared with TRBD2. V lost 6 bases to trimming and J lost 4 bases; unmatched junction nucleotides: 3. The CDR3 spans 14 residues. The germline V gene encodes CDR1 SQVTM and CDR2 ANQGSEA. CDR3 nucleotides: TGCAGCGTGGGGGGACTAGCGGGAGCAGATACGCAGTATTTT. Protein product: CSVGGLAGADTQYF.

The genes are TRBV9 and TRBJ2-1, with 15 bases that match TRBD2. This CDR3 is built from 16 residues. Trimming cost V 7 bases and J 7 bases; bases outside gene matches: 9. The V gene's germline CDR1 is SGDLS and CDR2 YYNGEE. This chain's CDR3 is CASPAAGLAGGNEQFF. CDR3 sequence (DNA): TGTGCCAGCCCCGCGGCGGGACTAGCGGGAGGAAATGAGCAGTTCTTC.

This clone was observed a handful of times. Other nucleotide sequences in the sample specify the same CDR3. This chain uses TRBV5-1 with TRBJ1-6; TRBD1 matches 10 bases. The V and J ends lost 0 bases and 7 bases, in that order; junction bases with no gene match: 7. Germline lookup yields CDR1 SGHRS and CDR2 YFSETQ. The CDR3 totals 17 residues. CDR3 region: CASSLGGQGIGNSPLHF. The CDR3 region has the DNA TGCGCCAGCAGCTTGGGGGGACAGGGGATCGGAAATTCACCCCTCCACTTT. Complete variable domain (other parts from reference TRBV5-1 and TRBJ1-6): KAGVTQTPRYLIKTRGQQVTLSCSPISGHRSVSWYQQTPGQGLQFLFEYFSETQRNKGNFPGRFSGRQFSNSRSEMNVSTLELGDSALYLCASSLGGQGIGNSPLHFGNGTRLTVT.

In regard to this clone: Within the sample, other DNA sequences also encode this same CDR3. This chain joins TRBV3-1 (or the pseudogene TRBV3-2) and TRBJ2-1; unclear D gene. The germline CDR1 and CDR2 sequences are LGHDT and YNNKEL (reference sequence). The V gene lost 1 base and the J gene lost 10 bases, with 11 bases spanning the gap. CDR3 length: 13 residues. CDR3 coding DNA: TGTGCCAGCAGCCAAGGGGTAGCTGGGGAGCAGTTCTTC. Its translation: CASSQGVAGEQFF.

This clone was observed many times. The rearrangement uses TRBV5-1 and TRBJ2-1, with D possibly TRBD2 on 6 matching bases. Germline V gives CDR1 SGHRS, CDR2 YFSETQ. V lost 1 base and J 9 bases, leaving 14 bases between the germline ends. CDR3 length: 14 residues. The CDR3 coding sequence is TGCGCCAGCAGCTTGCTGGAGGGATCGGGTGAGCAGTTCTTC. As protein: CASSLLEGSGEQFF.

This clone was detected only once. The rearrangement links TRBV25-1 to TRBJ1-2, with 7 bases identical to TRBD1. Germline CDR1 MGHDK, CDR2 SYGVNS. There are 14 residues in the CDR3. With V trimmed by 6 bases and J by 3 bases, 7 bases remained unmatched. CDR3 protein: CASSNPGQHYGYTF. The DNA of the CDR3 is TGTGCCAGCAGCAATCCGGGACAGCACTATGGCTACACCTTC.

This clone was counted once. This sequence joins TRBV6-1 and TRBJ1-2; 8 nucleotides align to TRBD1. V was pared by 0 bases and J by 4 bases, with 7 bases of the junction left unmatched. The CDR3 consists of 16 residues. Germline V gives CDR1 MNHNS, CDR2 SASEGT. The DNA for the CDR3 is TGTGCCAGCAGTGAAGCTCCCCGACAGGGGCCCTATGGCTACACCTTC. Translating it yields CASSEAPRQGPYGYTF.

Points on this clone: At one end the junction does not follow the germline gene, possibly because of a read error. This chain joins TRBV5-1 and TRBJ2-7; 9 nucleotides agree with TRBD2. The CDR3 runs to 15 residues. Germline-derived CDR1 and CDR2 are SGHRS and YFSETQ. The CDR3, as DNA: TGCGCCCGCAGCTTGGGGCGGGGGGGAGCCTACGAGCAGTACTTC. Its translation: CARSLGRGGAYEQYF.

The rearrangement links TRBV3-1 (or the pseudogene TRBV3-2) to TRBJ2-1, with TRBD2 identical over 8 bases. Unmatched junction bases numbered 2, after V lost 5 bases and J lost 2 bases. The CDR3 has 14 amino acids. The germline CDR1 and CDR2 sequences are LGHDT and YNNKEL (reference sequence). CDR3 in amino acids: CASSTGLAYNEQFF. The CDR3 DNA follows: TGTGCCAGCAGCACGGGACTAGCCTACAATGAGCAGTTCTTC.

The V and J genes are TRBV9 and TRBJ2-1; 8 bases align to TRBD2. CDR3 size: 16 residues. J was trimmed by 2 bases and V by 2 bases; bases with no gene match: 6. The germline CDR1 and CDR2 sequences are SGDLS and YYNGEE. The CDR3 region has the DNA TGTGCCAGCAGCGTGGGTCCGGGACTAGCCTACAATGAGCAGTTCTTC. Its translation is CASSVGPGLAYNEQFF.

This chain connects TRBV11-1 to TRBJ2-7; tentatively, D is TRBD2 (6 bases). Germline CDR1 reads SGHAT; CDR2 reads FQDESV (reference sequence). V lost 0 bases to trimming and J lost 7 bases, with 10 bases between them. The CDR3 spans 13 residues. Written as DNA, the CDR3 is TGTGCCAGCAGCTTAGCCGGAGGGTCAGAGCAGTACTTC. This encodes CASSLAGGSEQYF. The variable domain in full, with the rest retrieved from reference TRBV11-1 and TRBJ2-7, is EAEVAQSPRYKITEKSQAVAFWCDPISGHATLYWYRQILGQGPELLVQFQDESVVDDSQLPKDRFSAERLKGVDSTLKIQPAELGDSAMYLCASSLAGGSEQYFGPGTRLTVT.

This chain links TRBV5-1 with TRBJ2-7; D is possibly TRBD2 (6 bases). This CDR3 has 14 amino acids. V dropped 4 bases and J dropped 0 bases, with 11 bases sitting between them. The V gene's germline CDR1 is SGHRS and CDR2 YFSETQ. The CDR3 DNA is TGCGCCAGCAGCGCCCGGGAGAGCTCCTACGAGCAGTACTTC. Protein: CASSARESSYEQYF.

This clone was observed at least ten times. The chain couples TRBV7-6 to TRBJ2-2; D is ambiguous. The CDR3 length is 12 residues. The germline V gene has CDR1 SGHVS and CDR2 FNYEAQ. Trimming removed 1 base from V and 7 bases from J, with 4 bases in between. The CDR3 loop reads CASSLDYGELFF. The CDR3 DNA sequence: TGTGCCAGCAGCTTAGACTACGGGGAGCTGTTTTTT.

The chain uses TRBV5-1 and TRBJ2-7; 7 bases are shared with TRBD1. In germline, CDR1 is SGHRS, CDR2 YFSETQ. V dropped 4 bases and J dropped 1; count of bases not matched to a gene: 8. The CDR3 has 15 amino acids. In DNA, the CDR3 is TGCGCCAGCAGCAACGGCCAGACAGGGTCCTACGAGCAGTACTTC. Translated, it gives CASSNGQTGSYEQYF.